The 10 T cell receptor beta chains below all came from one sample that was sequenced in a study of cytomegalovirus exposure and HLA in healthy donors. Amplification used 60 Vbeta primers and 13 Jbeta primers. Produced via immunoSEQ multiplex PCR; TCRdb's table is partial and in-frame only. The sample gives some 120,000 clones, around 61% of which show up once; 2.2% is in the top ten. Sequencing used PBMCs. These receptors came from a woman aged 25 to 39 in good health and CMV-seronegative.

The chain employs TRBV7-2 and TRBJ2-7; weak D call: TRBD2 (6 bases). CDR1 is SGHTA and CDR2 is FQGNSA in the germline V gene. CDR3 size: 14 residues. V lost 5 bases and J lost 0, with 11 bases in between. CDR3: CASSRRLVSYEQYF. In DNA form, the CDR3 reads TGTGCCAGCAGCAGAAGACTAGTCTCCTACGAGCAGTACTTC.

The rearrangement joins TRBV4-1 to TRBJ2-7; 7 bases line up with TRBD2. With 0 bases clipped from V and 9 bases from J, the junction kept 17 bases outside the gene matches. CDR1 is MGHRA and CDR2 is YSYEKL in the germline V gene. This CDR3 spans 17 amino acids. In DNA, the CDR3 is TGCGCCAGCAGCCAAGATCTTGTTCCGACTAGCAAAACGGTGCAGTACTTC. Translated, it gives CASSQDLVPTSKTVQYF.

The chain is built from TRBV2 and TRBJ1-6, with no clear D. Germline assignment: CDR1 SNHLY and CDR2 FYNNEI. Deletions cut 7 bases from V and 5 bases from J, with 6 bases between. The CDR3 has 12 residues. The CDR3 region has the DNA TGTGCCAGCAATCGGGATAATTCACCCCTCCACTTT. Translated: CASNRDNSPLHF.

The chain recombines TRBV6-5 with TRBJ1-6; TRBD1 matches 8 bases. The CDR3 is 14 residues long. CDR1 and CDR2 from the germline V gene are MNHEY and SVGAGI. Losses at the gene ends were 7 bases for V and 5 bases for J; bases not matched to a gene: 4. In DNA, the CDR3 is TGTGCCAGCAAACTGACAGGGGATAATTCACCCCTCCACTTT. It codes for CASKLTGDNSPLHF.

The rearrangement uses TRBV5-5 and TRBJ1-3; TRBD1 aligns across 8 bases. CDR1 and CDR2 (germline): SGHKS, YYEKEE (reference sequence). Trimming took 4 bases from V and 2 from J; bases not matched to a gene: 5. This CDR3 has 15 residues. CDR3 coding DNA: TGTGCCAGCAGCCGGGAACAGGGGGCTGGAAACACCATATATTTT. It is translated as CASSREQGAGNTIYF.

The V call is TRBV7-2, the J call TRBJ2-3; a possible D gene is TRBD1 (6 bases). This CDR3 has 14 amino acids. Trimming left V 5 bases short and J 0 bases short, with 9 bases between. Germline CDR1 is SGHTA and CDR2 is FQGNSA. CDR3 protein: CASSPDSSTDTQYF. DNA of the CDR3: TGTGCCAGCAGCCCGGACAGCAGCACAGATACGCAGTATTTT.

The rearrangement links TRBV28 to TRBJ2-1, with D possibly TRBD2 on 5 matching bases. The CDR3 totals 14 residues. Trimming removed 5 bases at V and 1 base at J, with 9 bases between. Germline CDR1 and CDR2: MDHEN and SYDVKM. In DNA form, the CDR3 reads TGTGCCAGCAGTGGGAGTGGTTCCTACAATGAGCAGTTCTTC. The encoded protein is CASSGSGSYNEQFF.

This clone was seen more than once but under ten times. The chain carries TRBV7-2 and TRBJ2-5; 7 bases align to TRBD2. Germline CDR1 reads SGHTA; CDR2 reads FQGNSA. After removal of 5 bases from V and 1 base from J, the junction contained 4 bases not matched to a gene. This CDR3 region has 14 residues. In DNA form, the CDR3 reads TGTGCCAGCAGCCTTTCTAGCGGCCAAGAGACCCAGTACTTC. It yields the protein CASSLSSGQETQYF.

The rearrangement joins TRBV25-1 to TRBJ2-1; TRBD1 matches at 10 bases. J gave up 4 bases and V 3 bases, and 12 bases lay outside the gene matches. This CDR3 has 18 amino acids. CDR1 and CDR2 (germline): MGHDK, SYGVNS. The CDR3 bases are TGTGCCAGCAGTGACTCACCCGGGACAGGGGATAGATACAATGAGCAGTTCTTC. This translates into CASSDSPGTGDRYNEQFF.

This sequence joins TRBV9 and TRBJ1-4; no firm D call. The CDR3 has 13 residues. Germline V gene lookup returns CDR1 SGDLS and CDR2 YYNGEE. Trimming removed 0 bases from V and 8 bases from J, with 8 bases in between. CDR3 sequence: CASSVEQSEKLFF. CDR3 bases: TGTGCCAGCAGCGTAGAACAGAGCGAAAAACTGTTTTTT.